This T cell receptor beta chain was observed in a study of T-cell memory formation after mild COVID-19. Constant-segment primers and 5'RACE yielded cDNA libraries for TCR alpha and TCR beta, each carrying sample barcodes and UMIs. TCRdb re-derived calls from the 5' RACE reads in MiXCR, one entry per CDR3 protein. The repertoire includes around 530,000 distinct CDR3 sequences, less than 25% of them detected once, and 7.5% to 9.5% sits in the top ten. This clonotype was found once. Its antigen is currently unknown. Whole-study findings and limits: Later expanders leaned toward CD4+, whereas clones contracting from day 15 to 85 were balanced CD4/CD8.

Trimming took 2 bases from V and 1 from J, leaving 10 bases between them. This CDR3 comprises 15 residues. Germline CDR1 and CDR2: SGDLS and YYNGEE. Sequencing was done on a sample of PBMCs or a T cell subset sorted from them (not recorded which). The receptor's source is an adult woman who had mild COVID-19 (a few samples of this study predate the infection). Cell type and time point are not known. The chain uses TRBV9 and TRBJ1-3; D is undetermined. Here the CDR3 reads CASSVYEGSGNTIYF. In DNA, the CDR3 is TGTGCCAGCAGCGTCTACGAGGGATCTGGAAACACCATATATTTT.